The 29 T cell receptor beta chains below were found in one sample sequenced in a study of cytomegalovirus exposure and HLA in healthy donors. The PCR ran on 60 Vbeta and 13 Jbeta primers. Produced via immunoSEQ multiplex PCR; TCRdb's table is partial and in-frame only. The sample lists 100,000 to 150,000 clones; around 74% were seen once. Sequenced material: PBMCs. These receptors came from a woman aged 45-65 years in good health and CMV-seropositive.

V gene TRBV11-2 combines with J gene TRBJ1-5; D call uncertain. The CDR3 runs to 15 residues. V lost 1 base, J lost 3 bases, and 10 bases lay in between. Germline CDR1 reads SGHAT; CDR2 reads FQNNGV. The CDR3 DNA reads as TGTGCCAGCAGCTTAGGTCACATCCCCAATCAGCCCCAGCATTTT. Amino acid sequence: CASSLGHIPNQPQHF.

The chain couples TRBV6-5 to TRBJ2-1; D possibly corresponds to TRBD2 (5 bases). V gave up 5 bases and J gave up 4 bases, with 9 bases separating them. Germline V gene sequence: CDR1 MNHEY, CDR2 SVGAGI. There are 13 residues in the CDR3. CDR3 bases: TGTGCCAGCAGTCCCCGGGAATACAATGAGCAGTTCTTC. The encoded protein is CASSPREYNEQFF.

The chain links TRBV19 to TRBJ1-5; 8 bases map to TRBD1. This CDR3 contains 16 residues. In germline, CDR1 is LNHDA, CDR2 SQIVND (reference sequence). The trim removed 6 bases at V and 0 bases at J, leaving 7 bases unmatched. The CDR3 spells CASRSPGGPSNQPQHF. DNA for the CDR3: TGTGCCAGTAGATCCCCAGGGGGCCCTAGCAATCAGCCCCAGCATTTT. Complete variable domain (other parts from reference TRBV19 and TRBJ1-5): DGGITQSPKYLFRKEGQNVTLSCEQNLNHDAMYWYRQDPGQGLRLIYYSQIVNDFQKGDIAEGYSVSREKKESFPLTVTSAQKNPTAFYLCASRSPGGPSNQPQHFGDGTRLSIL.

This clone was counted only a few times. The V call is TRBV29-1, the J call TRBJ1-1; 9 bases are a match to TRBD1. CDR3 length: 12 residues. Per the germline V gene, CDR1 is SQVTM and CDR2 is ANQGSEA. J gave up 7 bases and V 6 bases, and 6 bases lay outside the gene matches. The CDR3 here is CSVQGQGCEAFF. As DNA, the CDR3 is TGCAGCGTCCAAGGACAGGGGTGTGAAGCTTTCTTT.

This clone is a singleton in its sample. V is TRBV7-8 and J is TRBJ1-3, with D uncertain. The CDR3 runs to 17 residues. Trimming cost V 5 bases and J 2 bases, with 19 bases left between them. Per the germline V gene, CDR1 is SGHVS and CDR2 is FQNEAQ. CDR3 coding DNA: TGTGCCAGCAGCCCCTTGAGGTCCTCTCCCACTGGAAACACCATATATTTT. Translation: CASSPLRSSPTGNTIYF.

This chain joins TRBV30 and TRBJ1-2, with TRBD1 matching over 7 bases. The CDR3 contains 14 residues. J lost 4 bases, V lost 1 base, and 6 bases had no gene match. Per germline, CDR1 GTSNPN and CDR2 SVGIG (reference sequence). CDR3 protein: CAWSDDRVSYGYTF. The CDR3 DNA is TGTGCCTGGAGTGACGACAGGGTGAGCTATGGCTACACCTTC.

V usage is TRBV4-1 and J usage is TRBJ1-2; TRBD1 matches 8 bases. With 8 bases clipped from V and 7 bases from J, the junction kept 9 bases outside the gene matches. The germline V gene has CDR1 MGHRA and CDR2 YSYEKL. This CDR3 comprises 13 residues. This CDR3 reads CASQDRDFGGYTF. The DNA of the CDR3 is TGCGCCAGCCAGGACAGGGACTTTGGTGGCTACACCTTC.

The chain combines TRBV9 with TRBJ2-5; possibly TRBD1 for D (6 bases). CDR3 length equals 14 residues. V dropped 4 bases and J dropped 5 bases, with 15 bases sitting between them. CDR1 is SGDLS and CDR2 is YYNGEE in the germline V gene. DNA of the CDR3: TGTGCCAGCAGCCCAAACCAGGGGCGGGAGACCCAGTACTTC. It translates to CASSPNQGRETQYF.

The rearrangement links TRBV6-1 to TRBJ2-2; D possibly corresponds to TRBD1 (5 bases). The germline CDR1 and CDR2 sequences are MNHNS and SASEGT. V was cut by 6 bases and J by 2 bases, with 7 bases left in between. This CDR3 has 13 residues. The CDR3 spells CASRTVNTGELFF. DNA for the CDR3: TGTGCCAGCAGGACAGTCAACACCGGGGAGCTGTTTTTT.

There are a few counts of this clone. The CDR3 bases are TGTGCCAGCAGCCCCCAGGGCTACGAGCAGTACTTC. It yields the protein CASSPQGYEQYF. The chain joins TRBV5-5 to TRBJ2-7; possible D gene TRBD1, 5 bases. The CDR3 extends over 12 amino acids. The ends were cut back, 4 bases at V and 3 bases at J, with 8 bases in the middle. Looked up from germline, CDR1 is SGHKS and CDR2 is YYEKEE (reference sequence).

DNA of the CDR3: TGTGCCAGTAGTTCCGGACCCGGGAGTGGTGGCTACACCTTC. This sequence encodes CASSSGPGSGGYTF. The chain couples TRBV19 to TRBJ1-2; the D is unclear. Deletions cut 5 bases from V and 7 bases from J, with 17 bases between. Germline loops: CDR1 LNHDA, CDR2 SQIVND (reference sequence). The CDR3 is 14 amino acids.

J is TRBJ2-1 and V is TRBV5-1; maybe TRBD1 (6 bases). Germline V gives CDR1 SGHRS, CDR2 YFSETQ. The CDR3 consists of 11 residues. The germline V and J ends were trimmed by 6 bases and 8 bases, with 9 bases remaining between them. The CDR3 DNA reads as TGCGCCAGCACGGACAGCTATGAGCAGTTCTTC. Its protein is CASTDSYEQFF.

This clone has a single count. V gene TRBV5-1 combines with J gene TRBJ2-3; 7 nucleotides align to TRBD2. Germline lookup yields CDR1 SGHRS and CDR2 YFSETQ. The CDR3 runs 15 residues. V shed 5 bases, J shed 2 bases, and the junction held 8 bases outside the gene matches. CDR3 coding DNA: TGCGCCAGCAGAACTCCGGGGGGAAACACAGATACGCAGTATTTT. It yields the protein CASRTPGGNTDTQYF.

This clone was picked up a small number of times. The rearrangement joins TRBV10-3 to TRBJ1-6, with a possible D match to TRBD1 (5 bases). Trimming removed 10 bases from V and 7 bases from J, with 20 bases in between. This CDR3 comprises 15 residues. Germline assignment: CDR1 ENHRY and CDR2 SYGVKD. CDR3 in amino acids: CATTSTGTTNSPLHF. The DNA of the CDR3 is TGTGCCACCACATCCACCGGGACTACAAATTCACCCCTCCACTTT.

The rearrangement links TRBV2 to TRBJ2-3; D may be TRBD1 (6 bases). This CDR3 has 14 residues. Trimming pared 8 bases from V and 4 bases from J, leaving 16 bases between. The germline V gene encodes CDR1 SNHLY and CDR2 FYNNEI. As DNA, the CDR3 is TGTGCCAGCTGGACAGCAAGCCAGTCAGATACGCAGTATTTT. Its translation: CASWTASQSDTQYF.

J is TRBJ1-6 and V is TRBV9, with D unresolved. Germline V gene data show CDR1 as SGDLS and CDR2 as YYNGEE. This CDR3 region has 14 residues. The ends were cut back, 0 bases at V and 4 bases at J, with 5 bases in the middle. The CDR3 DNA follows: TGTGCCAGCAGCGTAGCGGGGTATAATTCACCCCTCCACTTT. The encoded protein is CASSVAGYNSPLHF.

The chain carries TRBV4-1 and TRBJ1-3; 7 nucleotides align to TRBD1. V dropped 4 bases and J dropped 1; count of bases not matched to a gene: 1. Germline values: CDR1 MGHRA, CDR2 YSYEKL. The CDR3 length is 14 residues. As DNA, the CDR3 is TGCGCCAGCAGCCCCAGGGGGTCTGGAAACACCATATATTTT. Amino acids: CASSPRGSGNTIYF.

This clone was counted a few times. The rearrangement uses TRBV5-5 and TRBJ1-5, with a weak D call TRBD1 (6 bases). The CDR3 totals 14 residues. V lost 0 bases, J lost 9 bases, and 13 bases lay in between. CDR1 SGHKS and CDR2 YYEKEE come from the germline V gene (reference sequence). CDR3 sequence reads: CASSLGGRGGPQHF. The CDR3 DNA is TGTGCCAGCAGCTTGGGGGGCCGAGGGGGGCCCCAGCATTTT.

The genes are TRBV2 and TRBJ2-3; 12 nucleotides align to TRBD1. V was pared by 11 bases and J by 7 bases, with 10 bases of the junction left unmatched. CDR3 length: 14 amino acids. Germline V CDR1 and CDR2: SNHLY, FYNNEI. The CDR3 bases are TGTGCCGGAAGAACGGGACAGGGGGCCTATACGCAGTATTTT. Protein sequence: CAGRTGQGAYTQYF.

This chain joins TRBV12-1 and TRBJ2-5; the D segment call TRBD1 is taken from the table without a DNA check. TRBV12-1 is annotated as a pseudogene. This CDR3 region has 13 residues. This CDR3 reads CARPGRAVETQYF. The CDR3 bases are TGTGCCAGACCTGGCAGGGCTGTTGAGACCCAGTACTTC.

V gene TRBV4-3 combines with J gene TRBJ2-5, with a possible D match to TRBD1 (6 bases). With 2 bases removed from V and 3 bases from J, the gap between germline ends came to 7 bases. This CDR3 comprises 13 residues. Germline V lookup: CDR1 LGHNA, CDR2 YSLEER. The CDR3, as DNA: TGCGCCAGCAGCCAATACAGGGAAGAGACCCAGTACTTC. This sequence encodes CASSQYREETQYF.

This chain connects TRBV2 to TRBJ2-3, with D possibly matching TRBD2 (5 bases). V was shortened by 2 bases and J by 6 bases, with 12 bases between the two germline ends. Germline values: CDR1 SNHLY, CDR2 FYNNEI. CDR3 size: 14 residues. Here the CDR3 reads CASSEPRATDTQYF. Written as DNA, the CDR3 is TGTGCCAGCAGTGAACCGAGGGCCACTGATACGCAGTATTTT.

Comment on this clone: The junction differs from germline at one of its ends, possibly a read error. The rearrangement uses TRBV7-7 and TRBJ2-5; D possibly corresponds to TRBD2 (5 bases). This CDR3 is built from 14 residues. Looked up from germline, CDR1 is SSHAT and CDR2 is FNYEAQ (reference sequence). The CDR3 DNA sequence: TGTGCTAGCAGCTTAGACCTAGCCCAAGAGACCCAGTACTTC. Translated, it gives CASSLDLAQETQYF.

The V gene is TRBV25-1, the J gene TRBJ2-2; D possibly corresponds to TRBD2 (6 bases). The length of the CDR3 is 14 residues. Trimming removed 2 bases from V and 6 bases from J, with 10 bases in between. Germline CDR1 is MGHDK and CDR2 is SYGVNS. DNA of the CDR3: TGTGCCAGCAGTGAAGCCGGGAGCCCCGGGGAGCTGTTTTTT. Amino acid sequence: CASSEAGSPGELFF.

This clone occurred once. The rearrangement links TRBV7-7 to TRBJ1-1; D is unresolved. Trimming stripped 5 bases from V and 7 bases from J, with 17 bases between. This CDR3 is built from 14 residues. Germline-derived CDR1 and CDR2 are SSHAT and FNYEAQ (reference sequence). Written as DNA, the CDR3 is TGTGCCAGCAGCCCTAGCCCCAACCACGGTGAAGCTTTCTTT. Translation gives CASSPSPNHGEAFF. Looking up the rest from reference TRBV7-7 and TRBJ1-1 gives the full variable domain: GAGVSQSPRYKVTKRGQDVTLRCDPISSHATLYWYQQALGQGPEFLTYFNYEAQPDKSGLPSDRFSAERPEGSISTLTIQRTEQRDSAMYRCASSPSPNHGEAFFGQGTRLTVV.

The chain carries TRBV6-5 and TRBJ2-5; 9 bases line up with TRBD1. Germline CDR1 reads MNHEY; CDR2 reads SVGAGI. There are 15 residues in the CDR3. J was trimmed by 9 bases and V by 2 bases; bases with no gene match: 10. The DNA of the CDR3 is TGTGCCAGCAGTTACGACAGGGGGTCAAAGTGGGCCCAGTACTTC. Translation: CASSYDRGSKWAQYF.

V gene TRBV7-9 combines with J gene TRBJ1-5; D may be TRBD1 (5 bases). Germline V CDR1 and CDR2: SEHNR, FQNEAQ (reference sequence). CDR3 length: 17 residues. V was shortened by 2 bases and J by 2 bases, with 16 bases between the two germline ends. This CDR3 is CASSLRFRVGGNQPQHF. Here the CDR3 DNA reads TGTGCCAGCAGCTTAAGGTTCAGGGTCGGTGGCAATCAGCCCCAGCATTTT.

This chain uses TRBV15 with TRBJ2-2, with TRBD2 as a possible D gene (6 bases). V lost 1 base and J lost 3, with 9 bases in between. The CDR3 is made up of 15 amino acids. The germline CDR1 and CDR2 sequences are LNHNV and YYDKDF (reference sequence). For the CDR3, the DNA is TGTGCCACCAGCAGAGTGGGCGGGGACACCGGGGAGCTGTTTTTT. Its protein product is CATSRVGGDTGELFF.

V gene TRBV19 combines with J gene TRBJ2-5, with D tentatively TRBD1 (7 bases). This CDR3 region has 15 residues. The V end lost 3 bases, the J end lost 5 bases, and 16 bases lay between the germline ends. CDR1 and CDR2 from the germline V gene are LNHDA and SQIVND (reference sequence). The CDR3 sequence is CASSIGGQWGETQYF. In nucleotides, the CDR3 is TGTGCCAGTAGTATCGGGGGACAGTGGGGGGAGACCCAGTACTTC. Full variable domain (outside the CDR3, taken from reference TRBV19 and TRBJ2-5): DGGITQSPKYLFRKEGQNVTLSCEQNLNHDAMYWYRQDPGQGLRLIYYSQIVNDFQKGDIAEGYSVSREKKESFPLTVTSAQKNPTAFYLCASSIGGQWGETQYFGPGTRLLVL.